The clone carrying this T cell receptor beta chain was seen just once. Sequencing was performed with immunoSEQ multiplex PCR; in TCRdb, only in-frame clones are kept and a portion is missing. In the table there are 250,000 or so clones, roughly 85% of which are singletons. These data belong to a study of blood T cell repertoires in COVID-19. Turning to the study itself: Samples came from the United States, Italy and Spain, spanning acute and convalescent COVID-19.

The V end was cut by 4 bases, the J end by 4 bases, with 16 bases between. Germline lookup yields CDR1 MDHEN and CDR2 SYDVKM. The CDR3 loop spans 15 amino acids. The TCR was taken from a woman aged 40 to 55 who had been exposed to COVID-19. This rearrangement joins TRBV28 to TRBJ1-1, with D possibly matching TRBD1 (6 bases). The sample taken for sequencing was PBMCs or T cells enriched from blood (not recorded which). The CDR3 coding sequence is TGTGCCAGCAGTTCACCTGCAGGGGTTGGCACTGAAGCTTTCTTT. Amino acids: CASSSPAGVGTEAFF.